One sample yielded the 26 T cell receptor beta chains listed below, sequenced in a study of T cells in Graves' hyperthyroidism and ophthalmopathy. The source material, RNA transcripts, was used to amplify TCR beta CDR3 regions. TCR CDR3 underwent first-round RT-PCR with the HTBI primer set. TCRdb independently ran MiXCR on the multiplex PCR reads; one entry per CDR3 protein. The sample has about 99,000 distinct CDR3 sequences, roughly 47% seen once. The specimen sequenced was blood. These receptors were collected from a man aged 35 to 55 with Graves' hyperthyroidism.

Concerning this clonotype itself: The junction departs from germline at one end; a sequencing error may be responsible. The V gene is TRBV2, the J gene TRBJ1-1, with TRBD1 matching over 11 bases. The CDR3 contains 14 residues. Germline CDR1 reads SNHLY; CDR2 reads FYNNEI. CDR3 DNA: TGTGTCAGCAGGGGACAGGGGGGGGACACGGAAGCTTTCTTT. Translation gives CVSRGQGGDTEAFF.

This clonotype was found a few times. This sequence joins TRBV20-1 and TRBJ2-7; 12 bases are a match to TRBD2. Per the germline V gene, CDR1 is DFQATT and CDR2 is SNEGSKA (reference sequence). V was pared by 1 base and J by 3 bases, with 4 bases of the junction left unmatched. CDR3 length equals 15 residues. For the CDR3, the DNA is TGCAGTGCTAGAGCTAGCGGGAGGGCCGTCTACGAGCAGTACTTC. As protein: CSARASGRAVYEQYF.

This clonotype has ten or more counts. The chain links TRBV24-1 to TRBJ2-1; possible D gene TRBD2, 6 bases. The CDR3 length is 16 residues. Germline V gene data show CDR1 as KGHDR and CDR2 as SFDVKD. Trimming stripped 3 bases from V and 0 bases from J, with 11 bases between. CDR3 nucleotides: TGTGCCACCAGTGATACGTTAGCGGACTCCTACAATGAGCAGTTCTTC. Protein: CATSDTLADSYNEQFF.

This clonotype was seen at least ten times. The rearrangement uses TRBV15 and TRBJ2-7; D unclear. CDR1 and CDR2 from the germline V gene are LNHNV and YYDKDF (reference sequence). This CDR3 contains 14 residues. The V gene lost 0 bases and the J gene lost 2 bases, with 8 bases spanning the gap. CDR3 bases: TGTGCCACCAGCAGAGATATGGGCCCCTACGAGCAGTACTTC. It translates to CATSRDMGPYEQYF.

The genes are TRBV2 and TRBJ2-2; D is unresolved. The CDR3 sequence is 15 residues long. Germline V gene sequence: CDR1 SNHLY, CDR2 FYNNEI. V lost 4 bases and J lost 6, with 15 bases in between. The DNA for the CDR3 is TGTGCCAGCAGTGCTTTGATGGGATCGGCCGGGGAGCTGTTTTTT. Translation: CASSALMGSAGELFF.

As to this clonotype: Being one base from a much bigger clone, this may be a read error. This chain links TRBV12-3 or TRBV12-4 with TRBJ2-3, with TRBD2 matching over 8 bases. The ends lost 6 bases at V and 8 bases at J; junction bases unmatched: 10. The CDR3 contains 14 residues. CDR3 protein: CASRPGLAGGTQYF. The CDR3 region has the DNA TGTGCCAGCAGGCCAGGACTAGCAGGAGGTACGCAGTATTTT.

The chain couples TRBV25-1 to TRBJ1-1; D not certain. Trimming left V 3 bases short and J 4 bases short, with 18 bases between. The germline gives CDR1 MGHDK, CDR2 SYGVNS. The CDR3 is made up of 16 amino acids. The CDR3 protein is CASSDVMGRSGTEAFF. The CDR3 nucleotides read TGTGCCAGCAGTGATGTAATGGGCAGGTCGGGCACTGAAGCTTTCTTT.

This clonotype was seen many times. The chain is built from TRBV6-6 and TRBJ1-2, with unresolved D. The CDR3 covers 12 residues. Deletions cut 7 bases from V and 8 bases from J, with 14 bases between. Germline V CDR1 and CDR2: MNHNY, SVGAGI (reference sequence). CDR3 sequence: CASTDPKWGYTF. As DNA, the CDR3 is TGTGCCAGCACGGACCCAAAATGGGGCTACACCTTC.

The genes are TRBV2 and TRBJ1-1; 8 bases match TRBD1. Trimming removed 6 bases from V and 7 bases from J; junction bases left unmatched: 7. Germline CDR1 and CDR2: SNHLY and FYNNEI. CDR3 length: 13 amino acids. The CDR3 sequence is CASRGTGGGEAFF. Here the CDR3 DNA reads TGTGCCAGCAGGGGGACAGGAGGCGGTGAAGCTTTCTTT.

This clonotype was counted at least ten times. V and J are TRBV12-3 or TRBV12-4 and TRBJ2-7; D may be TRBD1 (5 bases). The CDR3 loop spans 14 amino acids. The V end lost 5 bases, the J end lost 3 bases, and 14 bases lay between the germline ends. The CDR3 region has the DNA TGTGCCAGCAGTAAGGGGCCAATATACTACGAGCAGTACTTC. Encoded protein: CASSKGPIYYEQYF.

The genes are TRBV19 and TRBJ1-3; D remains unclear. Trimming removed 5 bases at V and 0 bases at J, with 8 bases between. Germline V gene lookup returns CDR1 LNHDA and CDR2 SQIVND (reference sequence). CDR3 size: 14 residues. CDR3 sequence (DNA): TGTGCCAGTAGTCAGACCCGCTCTGGAAACACCATATATTTT. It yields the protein CASSQTRSGNTIYF.

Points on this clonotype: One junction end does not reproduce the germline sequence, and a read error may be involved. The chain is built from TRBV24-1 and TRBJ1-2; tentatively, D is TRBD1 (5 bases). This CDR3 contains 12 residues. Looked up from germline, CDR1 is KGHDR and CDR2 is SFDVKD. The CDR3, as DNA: TGTGCCACCAGAGACAGTCCCTATAGCTACACCTTC. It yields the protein CATRDSPYSYTF.

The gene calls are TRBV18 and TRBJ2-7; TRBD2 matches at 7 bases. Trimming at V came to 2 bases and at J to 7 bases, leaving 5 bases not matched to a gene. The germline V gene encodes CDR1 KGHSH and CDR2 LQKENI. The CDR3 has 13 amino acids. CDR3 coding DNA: TGTGCCAGCTCACCAGGGACTATGAATGAGCAGTACTTC. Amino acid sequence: CASSPGTMNEQYF.

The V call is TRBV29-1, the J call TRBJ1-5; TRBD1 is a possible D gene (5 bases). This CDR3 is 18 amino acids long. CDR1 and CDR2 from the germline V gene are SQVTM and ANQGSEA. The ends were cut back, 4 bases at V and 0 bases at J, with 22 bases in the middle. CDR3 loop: CSVGGVVGPTYSNQPQHF. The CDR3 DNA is TGCAGCGTTGGGGGGGTAGTGGGGCCTACGTATAGCAATCAGCCCCAGCATTTT. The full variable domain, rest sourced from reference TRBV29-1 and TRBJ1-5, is SAVISQKPSRDICQRGTSLTIQCQVDSQVTMMFWYRQQPGQSLTLIATANQGSEATYESGFVIDKFPISRPNLTFSTLTVSNMSPEDSSIYLCSVGGVVGPTYSNQPQHFGDGTRLSIL.

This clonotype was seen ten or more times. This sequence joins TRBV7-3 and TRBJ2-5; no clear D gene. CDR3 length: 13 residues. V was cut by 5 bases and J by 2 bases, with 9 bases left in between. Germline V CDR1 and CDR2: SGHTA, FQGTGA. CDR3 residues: CASSMGLQETQYF. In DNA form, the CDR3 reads TGTGCCAGCAGCATGGGCTTACAAGAGACCCAGTACTTC.

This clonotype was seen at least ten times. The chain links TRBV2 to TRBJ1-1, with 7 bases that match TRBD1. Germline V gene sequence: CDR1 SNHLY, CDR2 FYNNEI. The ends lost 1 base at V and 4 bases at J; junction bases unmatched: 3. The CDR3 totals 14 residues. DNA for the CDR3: TGTGCCAGCAGTGAAGGACAGGGAATCACTGAAGCTTTCTTT. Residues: CASSEGQGITEAFF.

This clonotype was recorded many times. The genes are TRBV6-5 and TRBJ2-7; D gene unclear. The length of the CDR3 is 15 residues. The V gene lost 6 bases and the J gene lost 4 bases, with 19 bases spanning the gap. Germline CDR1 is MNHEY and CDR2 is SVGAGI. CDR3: CASSRTPTILYEQYF. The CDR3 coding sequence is TGTGCCAGCAGCCGTACCCCAACCATTTTGTACGAGCAGTACTTC.

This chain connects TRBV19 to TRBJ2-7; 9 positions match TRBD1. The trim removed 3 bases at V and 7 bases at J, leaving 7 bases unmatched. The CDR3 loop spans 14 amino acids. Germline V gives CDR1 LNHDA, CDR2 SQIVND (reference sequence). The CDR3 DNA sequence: TGTGCCAGTAGTATCGGGACAGGGAAGTGGGAGCAGTACTTC. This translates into CASSIGTGKWEQYF.

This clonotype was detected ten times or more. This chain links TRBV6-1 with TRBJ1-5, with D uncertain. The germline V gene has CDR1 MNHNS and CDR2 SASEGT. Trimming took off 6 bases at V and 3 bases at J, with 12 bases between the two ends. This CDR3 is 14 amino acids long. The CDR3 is CASSPPRVNQPQHF. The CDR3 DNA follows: TGTGCCAGCAGCCCACCGAGAGTCAATCAGCCCCAGCATTTT.

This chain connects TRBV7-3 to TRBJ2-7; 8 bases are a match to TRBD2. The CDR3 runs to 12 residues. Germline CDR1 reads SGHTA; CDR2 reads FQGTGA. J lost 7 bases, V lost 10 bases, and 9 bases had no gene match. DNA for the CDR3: TGTGCCATCGGGGGGGCGGGAGTGGAGCAGTACTTC. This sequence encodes CAIGGAGVEQYF.

CDR3 DNA: TGTGCCAGCAGCCCCGGGGGATACGGGGAGACCCAGTACTTC. It yields the protein CASSPGGYGETQYF. The rearrangement joins TRBV7-3 to TRBJ2-5; TRBD2 is a possible D gene (6 bases). CDR3 length equals 14 residues. From germline, CDR1 is SGHTA and CDR2 FQGTGA. The V end was cut by 5 bases, the J end by 5 bases, with 15 bases between.

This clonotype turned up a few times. DNA for the CDR3: TGTGCCAGCAGAGGGGAGGGAAGGGAGCAGTACTTC. The encoded protein is CASRGEGREQYF. The rearrangement links TRBV27 to TRBJ2-7, with 7 bases matching TRBD2. The trim removed 6 bases at V and 7 bases at J, leaving 6 bases unmatched. This CDR3 is built from 12 residues. Germline V CDR1 and CDR2: MNHEY, SMNVEV (reference sequence).

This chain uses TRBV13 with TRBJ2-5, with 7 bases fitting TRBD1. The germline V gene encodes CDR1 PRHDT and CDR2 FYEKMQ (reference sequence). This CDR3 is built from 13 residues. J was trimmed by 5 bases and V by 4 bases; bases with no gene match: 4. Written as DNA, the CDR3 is TGTGCCAGCAGCTCCCAGGGGGTCGAGACCCAGTACTTC. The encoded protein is CASSSQGVETQYF.

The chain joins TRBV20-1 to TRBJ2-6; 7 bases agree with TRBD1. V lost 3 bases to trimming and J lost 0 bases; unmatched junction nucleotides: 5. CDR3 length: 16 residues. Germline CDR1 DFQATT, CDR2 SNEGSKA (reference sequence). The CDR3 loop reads CSARGTALSGANVLTF. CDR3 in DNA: TGCAGTGCTAGGGGGACAGCGCTCTCTGGGGCCAACGTCCTGACTTTC.

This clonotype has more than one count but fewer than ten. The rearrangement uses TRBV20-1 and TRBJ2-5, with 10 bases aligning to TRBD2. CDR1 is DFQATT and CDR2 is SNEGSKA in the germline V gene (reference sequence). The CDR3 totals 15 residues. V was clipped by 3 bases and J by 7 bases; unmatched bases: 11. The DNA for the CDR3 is TGCAGTGCTAGGGGGGTTAGCGGGGGGTTAGGGACCCAGTACTTC. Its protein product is CSARGVSGGLGTQYF.

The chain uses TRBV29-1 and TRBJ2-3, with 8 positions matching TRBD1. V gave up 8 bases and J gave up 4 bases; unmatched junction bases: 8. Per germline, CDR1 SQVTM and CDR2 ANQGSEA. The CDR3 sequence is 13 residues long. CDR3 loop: CSPGQGRPDTQYF. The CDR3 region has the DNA TGCAGCCCCGGACAGGGAAGGCCAGATACGCAGTATTTT.